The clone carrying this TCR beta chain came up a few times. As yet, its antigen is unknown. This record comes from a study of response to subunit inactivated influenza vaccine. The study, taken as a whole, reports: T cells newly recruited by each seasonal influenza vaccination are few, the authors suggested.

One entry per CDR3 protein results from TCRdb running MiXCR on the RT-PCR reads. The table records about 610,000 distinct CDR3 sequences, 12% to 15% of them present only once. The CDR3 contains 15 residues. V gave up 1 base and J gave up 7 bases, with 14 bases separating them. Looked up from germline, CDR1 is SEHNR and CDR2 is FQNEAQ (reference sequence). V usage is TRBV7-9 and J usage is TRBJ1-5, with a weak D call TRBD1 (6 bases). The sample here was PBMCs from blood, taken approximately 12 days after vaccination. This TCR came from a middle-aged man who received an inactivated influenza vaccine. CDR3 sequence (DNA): TGTGCCAGCAGCTTAGACAGGGAAGCTTGGCAGCCCCAGCATTTT. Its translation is CASSLDREAWQPQHF.